Listed below are T cell receptor beta chains from one sample, sequenced in a study of T cells in Graves' hyperthyroidism and ophthalmopathy. TCRdb recomputed calls from the multiplex PCR reads with MiXCR, one row per CDR3 protein. Of some 600,000 distinct CDR3 sequences in the sample, 46% were seen once. The specimen sequenced was peripheral blood or thyroid tissue (not recorded which). These receptors originate from a woman aged 18-29 years with Graves' hyperthyroidism. Each CDR3 is given with its conserved first and last residue. A D gene is named only where the DNA matches it firmly. Clone size, where shown, is once, few, many, or a class for clones that have expanded.

>-|TRBJ1-4|few|TRBV2
CASSYFPSEKGLFF
TGTGCCAGCAGTTACTTCCCGTCGGAGAAGGGACTGTTTTTT
>-|TRBJ1-1|many|TRBV29-1
CSGGTIGTEAFF
TGCAGCGGTGGGACAATCGGCACTGAAGCTTTCTTT
>TRBD1|TRBJ1-5|many|TRBV7-9
CATRDSTTQPQHF
TGTGCCACCAGGGACAGCACCACTCAGCCCCAGCATTTT
>-|TRBJ2-6|-|TRBV9
CASSPRDNSGANVLTF
TGTGCCAGCAGCCCCCGGGACAACTCTGGGGCCAACGTCCTGACTTTC
>-|TRBJ2-7|many|TRBV7-3
CASSLAWGNEQYF
TGTGCCAGCAGCCTAGCCTGGGGGAACGAGCAGTACTTC
>TRBD1|TRBJ2-5|-|TRBV7-2
CASSTTGDSLAETQYF
TGTGCCAGCAGCACCACAGGGGACAGTCTTGCCGAGACCCAGTACTTC
>-|TRBJ2-5|many|TRBV29-1
CSVRRGEETQYF
TGCAGCGTGAGGAGGGGGGAAGAGACCCAGTACTTC
>-|TRBJ1-5|-|TRBV28
CASSLIQASSNQPQHF
TGTGCCAGCAGTTTAATTCAGGCTTCGAGCAATCAGCCCCAGCATTTT
>-|TRBJ1-3|few|TRBV7-6
CASSLGQTNSGNTIYF
TGTGCCAGCAGCTTAGGGCAGACCAACTCTGGAAACACCATATATTTT
>-|TRBJ2-5|many|TRBV7-2
CASSLAEEGWGETQYF
TGTGCCAGCAGCTTAGCCGAGGAGGGGTGGGGAGAGACCCAGTACTTC
>TRBD1|TRBJ1-4|-|TRBV2
CASSEAGGRGSNEKLFF
TGTGCCAGCAGTGAAGCGGGCGGCAGGGGGTCCAATGAAAAACTGTTTTTT
>-|TRBJ2-7|-|TRBV12-3/TRBV12-4
CASSLLGLGYEQYF
TGTGCCAGCAGTTTATTAGGCCTGGGGTACGAGCAGTACTTC
>TRBD1|TRBJ1-1|-|TRBV29-1
CSERQGIFTEAFF
TGCAGCGAGAGACAGGGGATTTTTACTGAAGCTTTCTTT
>-|TRBJ2-7|-|TRBV7-9
CASSLSADAAQYF
TGTGCCAGCAGTTTGAGCGCGGACGCGGCGCAGTACTTC
>-|TRBJ1-6|-|TRBV11-1
CASSLRAYQDSYNSPLHF
TGTGCCAGCAGTTTACGGGCGTATCAAGACTCCTATAATTCACCCCTCCACTTT
>TRBD1|TRBJ1-1|-|TRBV6-1
CASRGQFETEAFF
TGTGCCAGCAGGGGACAGTTTGAAACTGAAGCTTTCTTT
>-|TRBJ1-6|few|TRBV2
CASSARPGNSPLHF
TGTGCCAGCAGTGCGCGCCCAGGGAATTCACCCCTCCACTTT
>TRBD1|TRBJ2-7|once|TRBV19
CASSKGGEQGAGEQYF
TGTGCCAGTAGTAAAGGAGGTGAACAGGGGGCGGGGGAGCAGTACTTC
>-|TRBJ2-5|-|TRBV7-2
CASSLNSGGETQYF
TGTGCCAGCAGCTTAAATTCGGGTGGAGAGACCCAGTACTTC
>-|TRBJ1-6|-|TRBV12-3/TRBV12-4
CASITGSPLHF
TGTGCCAGCATCACGGGATCACCCCTCCACTTT
>-|TRBJ2-5|-|TRBV19
CASSSETRVETRYF
TGTGCCAGTAGTTCCGAGACACGGGTGGAGACCCGGTACTTC
>TRBD1|TRBJ2-7|many|TRBV10-3
CAIRMDRGNYEQYF
TGTGCCATCAGGATGGACAGGGGAAACTACGAGCAGTACTTC
>-|TRBJ1-5|-|TRBV20-1
CSARRGAESQPQHF
TGCAGTGCTAGACGGGGGGCTGAGTCCCAGCCCCAGCATTTT
>TRBD1|TRBJ2-7|-|TRBV7-1
CASSQTGGAYEQYF
TGTGCCAGCAGCCAGACAGGGGGCGCGTACGAGCAGTACTTC
>-|TRBJ2-7|-|TRBV7-2
CASSPGGFTYEQYF
TGTGCCAGCAGCCCAGGGGGGTTCACCTACGAGCAGTACTTC
>-|TRBJ2-5|many|TRBV15
CATSDPKEETQYF
TGTGCCACCAGTGACCCAAAGGAGGAGACCCAGTACTTC
>-|TRBJ1-3|-|TRBV12-5
CASGLVGGNTIYF
TGTGCTAGTGGTTTGGTCGGCGGAAACACCATATATTTT
>-|TRBJ1-5|many|TRBV7-2
CASSLPPNDQPQHF
TGTGCCAGCAGCCTTCCCCCAAATGATCAGCCCCAGCATTTT
>-|TRBJ2-6|many|TRBV14
CASTPLRGANVLTF
TGTGCCAGCACCCCCCTGCGGGGGGCCAACGTCCTGACTTTC
>-|TRBJ1-1|few|TRBV5-1
CASNPVSLNTEAFF
TGCGCCAGCAACCCAGTTTCCCTGAACACTGAAGCTTTCTTT
>-|TRBJ1-2|-|TRBV29-1
CSVYGNYGYTF
TGCAGCGTTTACGGGAACTATGGCTACACCTTC
>-|TRBJ2-3|-|TRBV5-1
CASSTNTDTQYF
TGCGCCAGCAGCACCAACACAGATACGCAGTATTTT
>TRBD2|TRBJ2-7|-|TRBV2
CASTEGRSGRRF
TGTGCCAGCACAGAGGGTAGGAGCGGGAGGCGTTTC
>-|TRBJ2-2|many|TRBV29-1
CSVPGAGELFF
TGCAGCGTACCAGGTGCCGGGGAGCTGTTTTTT
>-|TRBJ2-2|many|TRBV10-3
CAISDTVANTGELFF
TGTGCCATCAGTGATACCGTCGCGAACACCGGGGAGCTGTTTTTT
>-|TRBJ2-1|-|TRBV5-1
CASSETVSYEQFF
TGCGCCAGCAGTGAGACAGTCTCCTACGAGCAGTTCTTC
>-|TRBJ1-6|once|TRBV2
CASSESGPYNSPLHF
TGTGCCAGCAGTGAATCGGGGCCGTATAATTCACCCCTCCACTTT
>-|TRBJ1-1|-|TRBV7-2
CAWPQAAMNTEAFF
TGTGCCTGGCCACAGGCCGCCATGAACACTGAAGCTTTCTTT
>-|TRBJ1-1|-|TRBV7-9
CASRDDAGSTEAFF
TGTGCCAGCCGGGACGACGCTGGTAGTACTGAAGCTTTCTTT
>TRBD1|TRBJ1-3|-|TRBV11-2
CASSFPGTDSGNTIYF
TGTGCCAGCAGCTTCCCCGGGACAGACTCTGGAAACACCATATATTTT
>-|TRBJ1-3|-|TRBV6-4
CASSERWQAGNTIYF
TGTGCCAGCAGTGAGAGGTGGCAGGCTGGAAACACCATATATTTT
>-|TRBJ2-2|-|TRBV10-3
CAISEENASNTGELFF
TGTGCCATCAGTGAAGAAAACGCGTCGAACACCGGGGAGCTGTTTTTT
>TRBD1|TRBJ2-7|-|TRBV29-1
CSALSTGGYEQYF
TGCAGCGCTCTTTCGACAGGGGGCTACGAGCAGTACTTC
>TRBD2|TRBJ2-1|-|TRBV10-3
CAIRGVAGGDEQFF
TGTGCCATCAGGGGAGTAGCGGGAGGTGATGAGCAGTTCTTC
>-|TRBJ2-2|-|TRBV5-1
CASSLSAGELFF
TGCGCCAGCAGCTTGTCCGCCGGGGAGCTGTTTTTT
>-|TRBJ1-1|-|TRBV7-8
CASSPLVGPDTEAFF
TGTGCCAGCTCACCACTGGTGGGGCCGGACACTGAAGCTTTCTTT
>TRBD1|TRBJ1-4|-|TRBV7-8
CASSFLTGGPEKLFF
TGTGCCAGCAGCTTTCTGACAGGGGGTCCGGAAAAACTGTTTTTT
>TRBD1|TRBJ1-2|-|TRBV9
CASSQGWTGDGYTF
TGTGCCAGCAGCCAAGGATGGACAGGAGATGGCTACACCTTC
>-|TRBJ1-6|once|TRBV2
CASSETGALHF
TGTGCCAGCAGTGAGACAGGCGCCCTCCACTTT
>TRBD2|TRBJ2-1|-|TRBV7-2
CASSLDLAGAGEQFF
TGTGCCAGCAGCTTAGACCTAGCGGGAGCCGGAGAGCAGTTCTTC
>-|TRBJ2-7|-|TRBV25-1
CASSELSGLHYEQYF
TGTGCCAGCAGTGAGCTGTCGGGACTCCACTACGAGCAGTACTTC
>TRBD2|TRBJ2-1|-|TRBV15
CATSRDGAGGLQFF
TGTGCCACCAGCAGAGATGGGGCGGGAGGGCTGCAGTTCTTC
>TRBD1|TRBJ2-7|-|TRBV7-2
CASSLRPGTGRYEQYF
TGTGCCAGCAGCCTCCGTCCCGGGACAGGGAGGTACGAGCAGTACTTC
>-|TRBJ2-6|-|TRBV15
CATSRDWQGPDSGANVLTF
TGTGCCACCAGCAGAGATTGGCAGGGCCCTGACTCTGGGGCCAACGTCCTGACTTTC
>-|TRBJ1-2|few|TRBV7-9
CASSFGVNYGYTF
TGTGCCAGCAGCTTCGGGGTTAACTATGGCTACACCTTC
>TRBD1|TRBJ1-5|once|TRBV6-1
CASSDAQGAFNQPQHF
TGTGCCAGCAGTGATGCACAGGGGGCCTTCAATCAGCCCCAGCATTTT
>-|TRBJ2-7|once|TRBV27
CASQRGPYEQYF
TGTGCCAGCCAGAGGGGACCCTACGAGCAGTACTTC
>-|TRBJ1-5|-|TRBV15
CATSSQAGISNQPQHF
TGTGCCACCAGCAGCCAAGCGGGAATTAGCAATCAGCCCCAGCATTTT
>-|TRBJ2-7|few|TRBV29-1
CSVGPRLLDEQYF
TGCAGCGTTGGCCCCCGACTTCTGGACGAGCAGTACTTC
>-|TRBJ1-4|few|TRBV10-3
CASRGPSEKLFF
TGTGCCAGCCGAGGGCCTAGTGAAAAACTGTTTTTT